This TCR beta chain stems from a study of cytomegalovirus exposure and HLA in healthy donors. This clone was counted a single time. Its antigen is still unknown. Findings of the study overall: There were some public TCRs occurring in many donors, but most TCR sequences were rare. A later analysis found most CMV-associated TCR beta chains apparently HLA-restricted.

Vbeta (60) and Jbeta (13) primers were used in the PCR. Clones were sequenced by immunoSEQ multiplex PCR, and TCRdb holds only the in-frame ones, with some missing. Found here are some 110,000 clones, 60% to 80% of them singletons; the top ten hold 16%. This cohort consisted of healthy bone marrow donors. The sequence was collected from a man between 45 and 60 years old in good health and CMV-seropositive. Sequencing used PBMCs.

The CDR3 region is CASSQDRSNSPLHF. CDR3 sequence (DNA): TGTGCCAGCTCACAAGACAGGAGTAATTCACCCCTCCACTTT. This rearrangement joins TRBV18 to TRBJ1-6, with D possibly being TRBD1 (6 bases). Deletions cut 4 bases from V and 6 bases from J, with 10 bases between. The CDR3 runs 14 residues. The germline V gene has CDR1 KGHSH and CDR2 LQKENI.